The sequence of this T cell receptor (beta chain) was determined in a study of T cells in Graves' hyperthyroidism and ophthalmopathy. Study-wide results and limits: Most thyroid-expanded clonotypes above 0.001 were also found in blood. The model foresaw ophthalmopathy a median about 6.5 months prior to onset.

This clonotype was seen at least ten times. Its matching antigen is unknown. Amplification targeted TCR beta CDR3 regions from RNA transcripts. When the TCR CDR3 underwent first-round RT-PCR, the HTBI primer set was used. TCRdb itself ran the multiplex PCR reads through MiXCR, one entry per CDR3 protein. Among roughly 500,000 distinct CDR3 sequences listed, more than 45% were seen once. Lactation, pregnancy, other autoimmune disease or uncontrolled infection excluded patients. Thyroid ultrasound, orbital computed tomography, clinical symptoms, and serum thyroxine and TRAb underpinned diagnoses. Germline lookup yields CDR1 DFQATT and CDR2 SNEGSKA (reference sequence). J lost 3 bases, V lost 2 bases, and 8 bases had no gene match. The CDR3 length is 15 residues.

This clonotype originated in an adult woman with Graves' disease, either hyperthyroidism or ophthalmopathy (not recorded which). The sample consisted of peripheral blood or thyroid tissue (not recorded which). The chain is built from TRBV20-1 and TRBJ2-7; TRBD1 matches at 9 bases. The chain's CDR3 is CSARSPGQGSYEQYF. DNA of the CDR3: TGCAGTGCTAGAAGTCCGGGACAGGGAAGCTACGAGCAGTACTTC.